The clone carrying this T cell receptor beta chain turned up a few times. No antigen is known for it. The germline CDR1 and CDR2 sequences are SGDLS and YYNGEE. V gave up 4 bases and J gave up 4 bases; unmatched junction bases: 15. This CDR3 spans 17 amino acids. TCRdb redid the calling of the reads with MiXCR, one entry per CDR3 protein. The sample yields about 920,000 distinct CDR3 sequences, around 31% seen once. This specimen belongs to a study of T cell repertoires in cytomegalovirus infection. Study at large: Through public TCR beta signatures, both CMV infection and matching HLA type were indicated.

The receptor was derived from a human donor in good health (CMV status not recorded). Some clones in this sample may be carry-over from other donors' samples. V gene TRBV9 combines with J gene TRBJ1-2; 8 bases align to TRBD1. This sample comprised cultured CD8+ T cells from PBMCs, obtained from culture after CMV antigen stimulation. CDR3 sequence reads: CASSPGPEGQAVYGYTF. The CDR3 DNA reads TGTGCCAGCAGCCCCGGGCCCGAGGGACAGGCGGTCTATGGCTACACCTTC.